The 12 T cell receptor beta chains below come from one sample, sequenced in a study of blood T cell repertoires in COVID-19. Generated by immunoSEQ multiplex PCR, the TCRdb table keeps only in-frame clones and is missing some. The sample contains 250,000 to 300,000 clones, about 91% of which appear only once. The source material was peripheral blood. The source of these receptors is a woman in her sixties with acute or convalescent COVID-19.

The CDR3 spells CASSVGDQPQHF. For the CDR3, the DNA is TGTGCCAGCAGCGTAGGAGATCAGCCCCAGCATTTT. The chain employs TRBV9 and TRBJ1-5, with D unresolved. Germline CDR1 SGDLS, CDR2 YYNGEE. Trimming removed 0 bases from V and 5 bases from J, with 3 bases in between. The CDR3 covers 12 residues.

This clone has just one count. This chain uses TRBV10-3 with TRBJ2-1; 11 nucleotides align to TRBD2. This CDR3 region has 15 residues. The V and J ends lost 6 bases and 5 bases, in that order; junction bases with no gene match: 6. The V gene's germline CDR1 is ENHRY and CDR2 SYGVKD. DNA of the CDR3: TGTGCCATCAGCGGGACTAGCGGCCTAAACAATGAGCAGTTCTTC. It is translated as CAISGTSGLNNEQFF.

The DNA for the CDR3 is TGTGCCAGCAGCCCCGGGGGACGGAGGAACACTGAAGCTTTCTTT. Residues: CASSPGGRRNTEAFF. The chain is built from TRBV9 and TRBJ1-1; a weak D match, TRBD1 (5 bases). V was shortened by 4 bases and J by 1 base, with 14 bases between the two germline ends. This CDR3 spans 15 amino acids. Germline loops: CDR1 SGDLS, CDR2 YYNGEE.

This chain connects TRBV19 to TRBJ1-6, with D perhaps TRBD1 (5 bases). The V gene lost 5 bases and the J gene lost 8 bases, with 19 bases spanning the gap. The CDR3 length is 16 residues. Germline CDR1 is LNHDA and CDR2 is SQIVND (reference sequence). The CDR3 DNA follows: TGTGCCAGTAGTCCCCTCGGAGGGGCGCGAGATTCACCCCTCCACTTT. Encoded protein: CASSPLGGARDSPLHF. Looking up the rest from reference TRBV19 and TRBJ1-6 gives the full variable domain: DGGITQSPKYLFRKEGQNVTLSCEQNLNHDAMYWYRQDPGQGLRLIYYSQIVNDFQKGDIAEGYSVSREKKESFPLTVTSAQKNPTAFYLCASSPLGGARDSPLHFGNGTRLTVT.

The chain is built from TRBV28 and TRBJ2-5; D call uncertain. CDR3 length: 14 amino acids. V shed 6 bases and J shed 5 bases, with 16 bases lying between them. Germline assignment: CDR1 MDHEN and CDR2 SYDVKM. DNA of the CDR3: TGTGCCAGCAGGACGAGGCGGCGGCGGGAGACCCAGTACTTC. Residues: CASRTRRRRETQYF. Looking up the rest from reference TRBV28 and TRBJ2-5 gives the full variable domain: DVKVTQSSRYLVKRTGEKVFLECVQDMDHENMFWYRQDPGLGLRLIYFSYDVKMKEKGDIPEGYSVSREKKERFSLILESASTNQTSMYLCASRTRRRRETQYFGPGTRLLVL.

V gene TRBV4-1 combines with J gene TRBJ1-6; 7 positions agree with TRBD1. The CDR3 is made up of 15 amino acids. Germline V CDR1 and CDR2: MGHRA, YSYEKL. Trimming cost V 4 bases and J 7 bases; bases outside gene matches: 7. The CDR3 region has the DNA TGCGCCAGCAGCCCCCCGACAGGGCGGAATTCACCCCTCCACTTT. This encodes CASSPPTGRNSPLHF.

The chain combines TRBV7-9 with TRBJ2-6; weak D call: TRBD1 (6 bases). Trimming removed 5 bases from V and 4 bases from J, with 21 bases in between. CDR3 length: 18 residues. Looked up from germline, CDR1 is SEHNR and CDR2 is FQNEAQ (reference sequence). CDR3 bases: TGTGCCAGCAGCCCTACCGGGACACGGCTCTCCGGGGCCAACGTCCTGACTTTC. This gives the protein CASSPTGTRLSGANVLTF.

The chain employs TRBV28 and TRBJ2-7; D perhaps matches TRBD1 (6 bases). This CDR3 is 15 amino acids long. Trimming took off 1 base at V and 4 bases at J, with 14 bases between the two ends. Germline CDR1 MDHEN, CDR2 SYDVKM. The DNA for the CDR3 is TGTGCCAGCAGTTTATCAGGCCAGGGGCGGTACGAGCAGTACTTC. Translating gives CASSLSGQGRYEQYF.

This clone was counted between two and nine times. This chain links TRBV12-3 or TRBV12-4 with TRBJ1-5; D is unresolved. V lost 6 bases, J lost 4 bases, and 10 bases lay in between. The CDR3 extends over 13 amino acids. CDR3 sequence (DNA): TGTGCCAGCAGCTTCACGGGGAATCAGCCCCAGCATTTT. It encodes CASSFTGNQPQHF.

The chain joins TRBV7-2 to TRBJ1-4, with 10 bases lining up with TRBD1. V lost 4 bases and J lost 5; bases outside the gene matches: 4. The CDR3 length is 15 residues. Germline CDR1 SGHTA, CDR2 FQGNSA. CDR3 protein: CASSSDRGKNEKLFF. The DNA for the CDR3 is TGTGCCAGCAGCTCGGACAGGGGGAAGAATGAAAAACTGTTTTTT. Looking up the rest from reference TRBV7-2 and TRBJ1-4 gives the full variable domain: GAGVSQSPSNKVTEKGKDVELRCDPISGHTALYWYRQSLGQGLEFLIYFQGNSAPDKSGLPSDRFSAERTGGSVSTLTIQRTQQEDSAVYLCASSSDRGKNEKLFFGSGTQLSVL.

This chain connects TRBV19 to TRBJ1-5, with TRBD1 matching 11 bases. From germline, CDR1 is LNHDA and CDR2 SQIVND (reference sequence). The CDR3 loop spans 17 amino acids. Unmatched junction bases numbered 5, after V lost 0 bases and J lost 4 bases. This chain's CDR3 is CASSIDRTGGRNQPQHF. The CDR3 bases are TGTGCCAGTAGTATAGATCGGACAGGGGGCAGGAATCAGCCCCAGCATTTT.

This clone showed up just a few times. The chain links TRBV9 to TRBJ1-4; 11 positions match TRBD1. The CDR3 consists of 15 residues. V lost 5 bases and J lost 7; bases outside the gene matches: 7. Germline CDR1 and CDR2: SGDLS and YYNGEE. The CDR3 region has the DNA TGTGCCAGCAGTCGGATCGGGACAGGGGGTGAAAAACTGTTTTTT. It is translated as CASSRIGTGGEKLFF.